What follows is one T cell receptor (beta chain) and its context. It lacks a known antigen. Per-nucleotide qualities are absent, and no much larger clonotype sits a single base away. The cohort comprised around 690 healthy bone marrow donors. All cohort members were sampled while nominally healthy, although unrecorded immune exposures were likely present. The donor was CMV seropositive and was included in the group of 300 or so seropositive cohort members. A peripheral blood sample was provided by each donor, and peripheral blood mononuclear cells were used for TCR beta sequencing. The Qiagen DNeasy Blood Extraction Kit was used to extract genomic DNA from the blood cell samples. The CDR3 spans 15 residues, from the cysteine through the phenylalanine. Just the 45-base CDR3 DNA is kept, in frame starting at base 1. Deletion took 1 base off V and 3 bases off J, with a span of 11 bases between the germline ends. CDR1 and CDR2 were assigned from the germline V gene as SGHVS and FNYEAQ.

This record belongs to a study of cytomegalovirus exposure and HLA in healthy donors (dated by TCRdb to between 2016 and 2019). Background for the entire study: According to an earlier analysis of a few hundred of the donors, 150 million to 200 million T cells yielded approximately 120 million unique TCR beta sequences and approximately 280 Gb of sequence data. Four or five DR-DQ haplotypes were handled as single units for association and clustering, since linkage in the cohort was strong. The T cell repertoires of 550 to 850 subjects were profiled by immunosequencing and related to cytomegalovirus serostatus. A later genetic analysis used genome-wide SNP genotypes for about 60% of the roughly 700 donors, treating that subset as a discovery cohort. Among the approximately 430 genotyped donors, roughly 80% belonged to the genetic ancestry cluster associated with self-reported Caucasian donors. Class I and class II HLA loci were covered by the typing at four-digit resolution. Rather than using new phenotypic data, the later analysis identified candidate immune exposures from TCR beta sequences and from how often those sequences occurred across donors. The aim of the study was to test whether cataloging public T cell receptors could identify signatures of past pathogen exposure. Roughly 300 gigabases of sequencing data and around 88 million unique TCR sequences made up an early release that covered 640 HLA-typed donors. A later analysis re-analyzed previously published TCR beta repertoires from 600 to 850 donors and added high-resolution HLA genotyping to study TCR occurrence patterns. To predict cytomegalovirus infection status, the study combined high-throughput TCR immunosequencing, statistical association of individual TCRs with disease status, and machine learning. In an earlier analysis of roughly 540 of the donors, high-throughput TCR beta sequencing was used to judge whether each TCR beta V gene segment behaved as functional or pseudogenic. Every discovery cohort repertoire had been produced on one sequencing platform. Among almost 400 genotyped donors of the cohort, an average of approximately 230,000 unique TCR beta nucleotide sequences were sequenced per donor, roughly 20% of them non-productive. Donor age, sex, ethnicity and CMV serostatus were compiled alongside the repertoire data. In addition to the first cohort of roughly 700 subjects, a separate validation cohort of approximately 120 different subjects was used. The number of typed donors differed by locus: about 620-640 for A, B, C, DRB1 and DQB1; 500 to 550 for DQA1; 606 for DPA1; and approximately 450 for DPB1.

Library prep was done by the immunoSEQ multiplex PCR assay. For the multiplex PCR, a mixture combining 60 forward primers for TCR Vbeta segments and 13 reverse primers for TCR Jbeta segments was used. A multiplex PCR assay on genomic DNA amplified the CDR3 region of rearranged TCR beta genes. Amplified TCR beta libraries were sequenced as 87-base-pair reads on the Illumina HiSeq System. The published analysis was carried out like this. Across the 600 to 700 repertoires, a later analysis counted tens of millions of unique TCR beta chains, 8.5 million to 12 million of which were shared by at least two donors. Raw reads were error-corrected and collapsed into unique sequences by a nearest-neighbor algorithm in which closely related sequences were merged to remove PCR and sequencing errors. Alignment of CDR3 sequences to IMGT reference sequences was used to assign V, D and J gene segments. For a sequence to be retained, at least a six-nucleotide match to both a V gene segment and a J gene segment was required. Rearrangements were classified as productive when the CDR3 lacked stop codons and remained in frame with V and J, and all other rearrangements were classified as non-productive. Following IMGT convention, CDR3 was defined as the stretch from the second conserved V-encoded cysteine to the conserved J-encoded phenylalanine. The earlier analysis of some 600 of the donors excluded sequences that lacked an unambiguous match to a single V gene segment. In an earlier analysis of several hundred of the donors, V segments were called functional above 56.7% productive rearrangements and were called segregating when the between-donor standard deviation exceeded 5%. To diagnose cytomegalovirus status from the catalog of TCR beta chain sequences, a statistical classification framework was built. A later analysis assigned V and J genes by comparing TCR nucleotide sequences with IMGT/GENE-DB human TR gene sequences. The TCRdist pipeline was used in a later analysis to assign CDR3 sequences and most-parsimonious VDJ recombination scenarios. In a later analysis, every TCR beta chain was defined by the combination of its CDR3 amino acid sequence and its V-gene family, and reads without a unique V-gene family were dropped. In a later analysis, around 600 highly shared, low-generation-probability nucleotide sequences were removed to address suspected cross-contamination and a sequencing artifact. A later analysis calculated a clonal expansion index for each public chain from normalized within-repertoire ranks of inferred template counts. Generation probabilities in a later analysis came from a VDJ recombination model fitted to out-of-frame rearrangements, and those results were checked against IGoR. A later analysis scored TCR-TCR, TCR-HLA and TCR-CMV co-occurrence with hypergeometric tests, applying a repertoire-size bias correction to TCR pairs. False discovery rates were estimated in a later analysis by permuting HLA or CMV assignments 20 times. In a later analysis, co-occurring TCRs were grouped using DBSCAN, with TCRdist sequence similarity added in when clustering inside HLA-allele-positive subsets. Co-occurrence clustering excluded repertoires with fewer than 30,000 or more than 120,000 public chains, plus five with anomalous nucleotide sharing. TCRdb re-hosts the immuneACCESS table, in-frame sequences only. Its copies lack some clones; in the studies checked, an unresolved V gene accounts for under half of them, and the cause for the rest is not known. V and J calls plus clone size are reproduced from that table; the DNA served to infer D and trimming. The sample table lists over 150,000 clones, roughly four fifths of them with a count of one. The top ten clonotypes cover roughly a tenth of the sample.

Beyond this particular receptor, the publication reports: Roughly uniform sequencing depth across donors was assumed in presence/absence analyses, although this assumption may not hold. The classifier was reported to diagnose cytomegalovirus status with high specificity and sensitivity in both the original and validation cohorts. In vitro tests confirmed that a few of the cytomegalovirus-associated TCR beta chains recognize cytomegalovirus antigens. Compared with equally common non-associated chains, HLA-associated TCR beta chains in a later analysis were more clonally expanded and had lower generation probabilities. In an earlier analysis of about 600 of the donors, most TCR beta V segments appeared in productive rearrangements about 87% or about 30% of the time, broadly matching IMGT annotations. The cohort was sequenced for TCR beta chains only, and without alpha or paired-chain data the features that could be detected were limited. Because some donors lacked HLA typing at each locus, the association tests relied only on the typed subset. The only immune exposure information available for the cohort was CMV serostatus. Strong co-occurrence of HLA alleles, especially DR and DQ, made assigning TCR associations to individual alleles difficult. In a later analysis, more than 15,000 TCR beta sequences were associated with specific HLA alleles at a false discovery rate of 0.05. A total of 150 to 200 TCR beta chains were listed by the study as associated with cytomegalovirus. A group of highly shared sequence variants was considered likely to be a technical artifact of the sequencing pipeline. An association between a missense DCLRE1C variant and V-gene and J-gene trimming of TCR beta chains was found in a later genetic analysis and replicated in an independent cohort. Linkage disequilibrium might explain the correlated functional status among segregating V segments, but an unknown experimental factor could not be ruled out. In a later analysis, TCR association rates were found to vary across HLA loci, with the most associated TCRs seen for DRB1 alleles and the fewest for HLA-C alleles. In a later genetic analysis, fewer N-insertions in productive TCRs were reported among donors in an Asian-associated ancestry cluster than the approximately 710-donor mean. The 87-base-pair reads could not distinguish some IMGT-functional V segments, including TRBV6-2 and TRBV6-3, so those segments were excluded. A later analysis reported that several top co-occurrence clusters appeared linked to parvovirus B19, influenza, CMV and Epstein-Barr virus. Most CMV-associated TCR beta chains appeared to be HLA-restricted in a later analysis, and the HLA associations seemed to be driven largely by CMV exposure. Approximately 16 rarely observed V segments, including chromosome 9 orphons, were excluded from the earlier analysis of several hundred of the donors because counts were too low. Across donors, most TCR sequences were observed very rarely, whereas some public TCRs were present in many individuals. A further reported finding was that TCR beta sequences accurately predicted the HLA-A and HLA-B alleles for most subjects in the first cohort. The authors suggested that the approach could potentially be generalized to other disease states and immunological phenotypes.

This chain is built from TRBV7-6 and TRBJ2-3; a weak D assignment points to TRBD2 (5 bases agree). Sequencing was performed on PBMCs. This clonotype was sampled from a man aged 50 to 59 in good health and CMV-seropositive. The CDR3 amino acid sequence is: CASSLERRATDTQYF. The nucleotide sequence is TGTGCCAGCAGCTTAGAACGGCGGGCGACAGATACGCAGTATTTT.